This entry features one TCR beta chain sequence. The CDR3 runs to 13 residues. CDR1 and CDR2 (germline): MGHRA, YSYEKL. Trimming took off 1 base at V and 6 bases at J, with 7 bases between the two ends. This entry is derived from a study of CD8+ T cells in alopecia areata. In the study overall: Scoring of severity for treated patients was based on percentage of affected scalp area.

Sequencing templates came from extracted RNA that was reverse transcribed into cDNA. Method: immunoSEQ multiplex PCR; TCRdb's copy keeps in-frame clones and lacks some. Of 90,000 or so clones in the sample, 40% to 50% were seen once. As for treatment: oral pan-JAK inhibitor, 5-10 mg twice daily. V usage is TRBV4-1 and J usage is TRBJ2-1, with unresolved D. The sequence was collected from a human donor with alopecia areata. The sample here was CD8+ T cells sorted from blood, taken at week 24, from a patient treated with tofacitinib. The CDR3 reads CASSQGGPNEQFF. The CDR3, as DNA: TGCGCCAGCAGCCAAGGAGGACCCAATGAGCAGTTCTTC.